These 12 T cell receptor beta chains were all obtained from the same sample, sequenced in a study of T-cell memory formation after mild COVID-19. TCRdb re-called the 5' RACE reads with MiXCR, one entry per CDR3 protein. The sample has tens of thousands of distinct CDR3 sequences; approximately 16% are singletons. The sequencing sample was made of PBMCs or a T cell subset sorted from them (not recorded which). These receptors all stem from an adult woman who had mild COVID-19 (a few samples of this study predate the infection). Cell type and time point are not known.

This clonotype was seen a few times. This chain connects TRBV7-9 to TRBJ2-6, with a possible D match to TRBD1 (6 bases). Germline lookup yields CDR1 SEHNR and CDR2 FQNEAQ (reference sequence). This CDR3 is built from 16 residues. V lost 6 bases and J 3 bases, leaving 15 bases between the germline ends. The CDR3 spells CASRPDSLNGANVLTF. DNA of the CDR3: TGTGCCAGCAGACCGGACAGCCTTAATGGGGCCAACGTCCTGACTTTC.

The chain links TRBV11-2 to TRBJ1-6; no definite D call. V was shortened by 1 base and J by 10 bases, with 11 bases between the two germline ends. The germline CDR1 and CDR2 sequences are SGHAT and FQNNGV. The CDR3 has 14 amino acids. The CDR3 bases are TGTGCCAGCAGCTTAGGGGCTTCGGGATCACCCCTCCACTTT. Protein sequence: CASSLGASGSPLHF. Based on the CDR3 plus reference TRBV11-2 and TRBJ1-6, the full variable domain is EAGVAQSPRYKIIEKRQSVAFWCNPISGHATLYWYQQILGQGPKLLIQFQNNGVVDDSQLPKDRFSAERLKGVDSTLKIQPAKLEDSAVYLCASSLGASGSPLHFGNGTRLTVT.

The V gene is TRBV6-6, the J gene TRBJ2-5, with 7 bases that match TRBD1. The CDR3 is 14 amino acids. With 7 bases clipped from V and 4 bases from J, the junction kept 9 bases outside the gene matches. In germline, CDR1 is MNHNY, CDR2 SVGAGI (reference sequence). CDR3 protein: CASTRQTGLETQYF. DNA of the CDR3: TGTGCCAGCACGCGGCAGACAGGGTTAGAGACCCAGTACTTC.

This clonotype has only a few counts. The chain is built from TRBV5-1 and TRBJ2-3; D tentatively reads TRBD1 or TRBD2 (5 bases each). Germline-derived CDR1 and CDR2 are SGHRS and YFSETQ. The V and J ends lost 1 base and 7 bases respectively, with 19 bases between them. The CDR3 consists of 16 residues. In DNA, the CDR3 is TGCGCCAGCAGCTTGACCCCCTCCCGGGACGTAAATACGCAGTATTTT. Translated: CASSLTPSRDVNTQYF.

This clonotype has more than one count but fewer than ten. CDR3 protein: CASMPSGGLYEQYF. In nucleotides, the CDR3 is TGTGCCAGCATGCCTTCGGGAGGGCTATACGAGCAGTACTTC. The genes are TRBV27 and TRBJ2-7; TRBD2 aligns across 8 bases. The CDR3 runs to 14 residues. Germline CDR1 is MNHEY and CDR2 is SMNVEV (reference sequence). Losses at the gene ends were 7 bases for V and 4 bases for J; bases not matched to a gene: 9.

This clonotype has just a few counts. This sequence joins TRBV9 and TRBJ2-2; 8 bases align to TRBD2. Germline V CDR1 and CDR2: SGDLS, YYNGEE. The length of the CDR3 is 17 residues. Trimming took 1 base from V and 2 from J; bases not matched to a gene: 7. DNA of the CDR3: TGTGCCAGCAGCGTACGAACTAGCGGATATAACACCGGGGAGCTGTTTTTT. This translates into CASSVRTSGYNTGELFF.

This clonotype was found many times. This chain joins TRBV7-2 and TRBJ1-5; D might be TRBD1 (5 bases). This CDR3 is 12 amino acids long. Germline CDR1 SGHTA, CDR2 FQGNSA. Trimming stripped 2 bases from V and 8 bases from J, with 7 bases between. CDR3 DNA sequence: TGTGCCAGCAGCTTACCGGGGGAGCCCCAGCATTTT. This encodes CASSLPGEPQHF.

This clonotype was detected only a few times. V gene TRBV12-3 or TRBV12-4 combines with J gene TRBJ2-3; D uncertain. Trimming took 1 base from V and 0 from J, leaving 8 bases between them. CDR3 length equals 15 residues. The CDR3 DNA reads TGTGCCAGCAGTTTAGACCCTGACAGCACAGATACGCAGTATTTT. It translates to CASSLDPDSTDTQYF.

This clonotype was counted at least ten times. The rearrangement uses TRBV4-1 and TRBJ2-1; a possible D gene is TRBD2 (6 bases). The V end lost 4 bases, the J end lost 8 bases, and 12 bases lay between the germline ends. CDR3 length equals 13 residues. The germline V gene has CDR1 MGHRA and CDR2 YSYEKL. CDR3 in DNA: TGCGCCAGCAGCCGGGCGGGGATCGATGAGCAGTTCTTC. This encodes CASSRAGIDEQFF.

This clonotype was seen ten or more times. The J gene is TRBJ1-2, the V gene TRBV20-1, with D maybe TRBD1 (5 bases). CDR1 and CDR2 from the germline V gene are DFQATT and SNEGSKA (reference sequence). Trimming left V 2 bases short and J 6 bases short, with 16 bases between. This CDR3 spans 14 amino acids. The CDR3 DNA follows: TGCAGTGCTAGAAATCCGGGGCACCCTCATGGCTACACCTTC. This encodes CSARNPGHPHGYTF.

The rearrangement uses TRBV7-8 and TRBJ2-3, with 10 nucleotides matching TRBD2. Germline V gene sequence: CDR1 SGHVS, CDR2 FQNEAQ. The CDR3 loop spans 15 amino acids. The V segment lost 4 bases and the J segment 4 bases; nucleotides outside the gene matches: 5. For the CDR3, the DNA is TGTGCCAGCAGCTCACCGGGACTAGCGCCAGATACGCAGTATTTT. Its protein is CASSSPGLAPDTQYF.

This clonotype was seen a handful of times. The rearrangement links TRBV4-1 to TRBJ1-1; D is unclear. V was clipped by 0 bases and J by 0 bases, with 17 bases between them. Germline V gene data show CDR1 as MGHRA and CDR2 as YSYEKL. The CDR3 is 18 amino acids. The CDR3 DNA is TGCGCCAGCAGCCAAGATGGGTTCGGGTACCCGATGAACACTGAAGCTTTCTTT. It yields the protein CASSQDGFGYPMNTEAFF.